The clone carrying this TCR beta chain has only a few counts. The antigen remains undetermined. This record belongs to a study of blood T cells in healthy people across ages. For the study at large: Template switching picked up about one barcoded beta molecule for each two T cells.

The CDR3 contains 17 residues. CDR1 and CDR2 from the germline V gene are ENHRY and SYGVKD. V was clipped by 11 bases and J by 7 bases; unmatched bases: 16. The study's findings and limits: The recorded TCR beta diversity per million T cells decreased in a roughly linear manner with age.

It was with a sample-barcoded 5' primer and a J-beta primer mix that a second PCR of about 6 to 11 cycles was run. One entry per CDR3 protein, called by TCRdb with MiXCR from the 5' RACE reads. The data show around 900,000 distinct CDR3 sequences, 51% seen once. The sample consisted of blood. The clonotype comes from a woman aged 55-69 years in good health. This chain connects TRBV10-3 to TRBJ2-1; 14 bases map to TRBD2. The CDR3 region has the DNA TGTGCCTCCCGGACTGCGACTAGCGGGAGGGTTATTAATGAGCAGTTCTTC. Its translation: CASRTATSGRVINEQFF.